These T cell receptor beta chains were read from a single sample in a study of T cell repertoires in cytomegalovirus infection. TCRdb analysed the reads with MiXCR anew, one entry per CDR3 protein. The data hold under 100,000 distinct CDR3 sequences, with around 3.4% observed a single time. Sequences were obtained from PBMCs. These receptor sequences come from a human donor in good health (CMV status not recorded). Some clones in this sample may be carry-over from other donors' samples. Both conserved end residues are part of each CDR3. D genes are given only for firm matches. Part of the rows lack a size; the others show once, few, many or a class for expanded clones.

. | many | TRBJ2-7 | TRBV7-8 | CASSFSDGGYEQYF | TGTGCCAGCAGCTTTTCGGACGGAGGCTACGAGCAGTACTTC
TRBD1 | many | TRBJ1-5 | TRBV6-2/TRBV6-3 | CASSHTTGQGAGSNQPQHF | TGTGCCAGCAGTCATACCACGGGACAGGGGGCTGGAAGCAATCAGCCCCAGCATTTT
TRBD1 | many | TRBJ1-2 | TRBV18 | CASSPSSTGSSVGYTF | TGTGCCAGCTCACCATCCTCGACAGGGTCATCAGTTGGCTACACCTTC
. | many | TRBJ1-1 | TRBV28 | CASSLSGREAFF | TGTGCCAGCAGTTTGAGTGGCCGGGAAGCTTTCTTT
. | many | TRBJ1-2 | TRBV7-9 | CASSRQAGYTF | TGTGCCAGCAGTCGACAGGCGGGCTACACCTTC
. | many | TRBJ2-5 | TRBV7-6 | CASSLGGPGRQETQYF | TGTGCCAGCAGCTTAGGCGGACCAGGCAGGCAAGAGACCCAGTACTTC
. | many | TRBJ2-3 | TRBV7-2 | CASSLDGNTDTQYF | TGTGCCAGCAGCTTAGACGGTAACACAGATACGCAGTATTTT
TRBD1 | many | TRBJ2-7 | TRBV4-3 | CASSQDGQGDVEQYF | TGCGCCAGCAGCCAAGATGGACAGGGGGATGTCGAGCAGTACTTC
TRBD2 | many | TRBJ2-3 | TRBV4-3 | CASSQSGGTWTDTQYF | TGCGCCAGCAGCCAATCGGGGGGGACTTGGACAGATACGCAGTATTTT
TRBD1 | many | TRBJ1-6 | TRBV12-3/TRBV12-4 | CASNPGQGLISLHF | TGTGCCAGCAACCCGGGACAGGGTCTGATATCCCTCCACTTT
. | many | TRBJ1-3 | TRBV27 | CASSFNGKMGNTIYF | TGTGCCAGCAGTTTTAATGGGAAGATGGGAAACACCATATATTTT
. | many | TRBJ1-1 | TRBV5-6 | CASSLGVGGSVLGEAFF | TGTGCCAGCAGCCTGGGGGTTGGAGGGTCGGTTTTAGGAGAAGCTTTCTTT
TRBD1 | many | TRBJ1-5 | TRBV12-3/TRBV12-4 | CASSTRQGTTQHF | TGTGCCAGCAGTACCCGACAGGGAACGACCCAGCATTTT
. | many | TRBJ2-7 | TRBV28 | CASSLIFGADQYF | TGTGCCAGCAGTCTTATCTTTGGGGCTGACCAGTACTTC
TRBD1 | . | TRBJ2-2 | TRBV6-5 | CATVRSGTDYSGELFF | TGTGCCACCGTCAGATCCGGGACAGATTACTCCGGGGAGCTGTTTTTT
. | many | TRBJ1-3 | TRBV18 | CASSSATGTGNTIYF | TGTGCCAGCTCATCCGCCACAGGGACTGGAAACACCATATATTTT
TRBD2 | many | TRBJ2-5 | TRBV6-5 | CASRPRTLAGLETQYF | TGTGCCAGCAGGCCCCGCACCCTAGCGGGGTTAGAGACCCAGTACTTC
. | many | TRBJ1-5 | TRBV5-8 | CASSLRGDVQHF | TGTGCCAGCAGCCTTAGGGGGGATGTCCAGCATTTT
. | many | TRBJ1-1 | TRBV11-1 | CASSLEQGNTEAFF | TGTGCCAGCAGCTTAGAGCAGGGGAACACTGAAGCTTTCTTT
TRBD1 | few | TRBJ2-7 | TRBV5-1 | CASSLAMDRGYHEQYF | TGCGCCAGCAGCTTGGCCATGGACAGGGGATACCACGAGCAGTACTTC
TRBD1 | many | TRBJ2-6 | TRBV12-3/TRBV12-4 | CASSFAQGAGANVLTF | TGTGCCAGCAGTTTTGCGCAGGGGGCAGGGGCCAACGTCCTGACTTTC
. | many | TRBJ1-2 | TRBV5-1 | CASSLDGNYGYTF | TGCGCCAGCAGCTTGGACGGTAACTATGGCTACACCTTC
. | many | TRBJ2-6 | TRBV12-5 | CASAPGGANVLTF | TGTGCTAGTGCGCCGGGGGGGGCCAACGTCCTGACTTTC
. | many | TRBJ2-7 | TRBV15 | CATSRIDGVYEQYF | TGTGCCACCAGCAGAATCGACGGTGTCTACGAGCAGTACTTC
TRBD2 | many | TRBJ2-1 | TRBV7-2 | CASSLGLAGLSSYNEQFF | TGTGCCAGCAGCTTGGGACTAGCGGGGTTGAGCTCCTACAATGAGCAGTTCTTC
TRBD1 | many | TRBJ1-6 | TRBV28 | CASRTGQGLYSPLHF | TGTGCCAGCAGAACGGGACAGGGTCTTTATTCACCCCTCCACTTT
. | many | TRBJ1-2 | TRBV28 | CASSLSRDRGYTF | TGTGCCAGCAGTTTAAGCAGGGATAGGGGCTACACCTTC
. | many | TRBJ2-3 | TRBV6-5 | CASSLSLPGPTDTQYF | TGTGCCAGCAGTTTGAGTCTGCCCGGCCCCACAGATACGCAGTATTTT
. | many | TRBJ1-4 | TRBV7-2 | CASSPTVQWSEKLFF | TGTGCCAGCAGCCCCACGGTACAGTGGAGTGAAAAACTGTTTTTT
. | many | TRBJ1-2 | TRBV20-1 | CSARGGGYTF | TGCAGTGCTAGGGGGGGAGGCTACACCTTC
. | many | TRBJ2-7 | TRBV7-2 | CASSSTGHLEQYF | TGTGCCAGCAGCTCGACAGGCCACTTGGAGCAGTACTTC
. | many | TRBJ1-1 | TRBV4-3 | CASSQDGRGGDAEAFF | TGCGCCAGCAGCCAGGACGGCCGGGGTGGGGACGCTGAAGCTTTCTTT
TRBD2 | many | TRBJ2-2 | TRBV10-3 | CAIRGLAGANTGELFF | TGTGCCATCAGGGGACTAGCGGGGGCGAACACCGGGGAGCTGTTTTTT
TRBD2 | many | TRBJ2-1 | TRBV6-2/TRBV6-3 | CASSYPVGRLAGPRNEQFF | TGTGCCAGCAGTTACCCAGTCGGGAGGCTAGCGGGGCCCCGCAATGAGCAGTTCTTC
TRBD1 | . | TRBJ2-7 | TRBV6-1 | CASTSNRGDENYEQYF | TGTGCCAGCACCTCTAACAGGGGTGACGAAAACTACGAGCAGTACTTC
. | many | TRBJ1-2 | TRBV15 | CATSRDYRENYGYTF | TGTGCCACCAGCAGAGATTACCGCGAGAACTATGGCTACACCTTC
TRBD2 | many | TRBJ2-1 | TRBV7-9 | CASSSKLATYNEQFF | TGTGCCAGCAGCTCTAAACTAGCGACATACAATGAGCAGTTCTTC
. | many | TRBJ2-1 | TRBV28 | CASSEDSYNEQFF | TGTGCCAGCAGCGAGGACTCCTACAATGAGCAGTTCTTC
. | many | TRBJ2-1 | TRBV18 | CASSQVRDNEQFF | TGTGCCAGCTCACAGGTCAGGGATAATGAGCAGTTCTTC
. | many | TRBJ2-5 | TRBV7-2 | CASSLRWAQETQYF | TGTGCCAGCAGCTTAAGGTGGGCCCAAGAGACCCAGTACTTC
TRBD1 | many | TRBJ2-5 | TRBV7-2 | CASSVQGAQETQYF | TGTGCCAGCAGTGTCCAGGGGGCACAAGAGACCCAGTACTTC